The clone carrying this T cell receptor beta chain appeared a single time. This entry belongs to a study of cytomegalovirus exposure and HLA in healthy donors. Study overall: The platform used for the 110 or so validation repertoires matched that of the 650 to 750 first-cohort repertoires, a later analysis reported.

Assay: immunoSEQ multiplex PCR; the TCRdb copy retains only in-frame clones and omits some. The sample includes about 64,000 clones, about 89% of them seen just once. The sequenced sample was PBMCs. The receptor's source is a woman aged 18-29 years in good health and CMV-seronegative.

As DNA, the CDR3 is TGTGCCAGCAGCTCAGGTGTCTCTGGGGCCAACGTCCTGACTTTC. Its translation is CASSSGVSGANVLTF. This chain uses TRBV5-6 with TRBJ2-6; D gene uncertain. Germline V gives CDR1 SGHDT, CDR2 YYEEEE. The CDR3 runs to 15 residues. V was cut by 3 bases and J by 0 bases, with 7 bases left in between.